This TCR beta chain was identified in a study of cytomegalovirus exposure and HLA in healthy donors. There are 15 residues in the CDR3. CDR1 is MNHNY and CDR2 is SVGAGI in the germline V gene (reference sequence). Trimming took 0 bases from V and 9 from J; bases not matched to a gene: 2. Notes on this clone: Its specificity is not known.

PCR involved 60 Vbeta and 13 Jbeta primers. TCRdb's table, derived via immunoSEQ multiplex PCR, lists solely in-frame clones and lacks some. The sample shows around 110,000 clones, 65% to 80% of them seen only once. Study-wide results and caveats: The availability of immune exposure information extended only to CMV serostatus.

Sequencing was carried out using PBMCs. The chain joins TRBV6-6 to TRBJ2-1, with TRBD2 matching 13 bases. The sequence came from a man aged 30-40 years in good health and CMV-seropositive. Here the CDR3 reads CASSYSTSGGLEQFF. The CDR3 region has the DNA TGTGCCAGCAGTTACTCGACTAGCGGGGGGCTTGAGCAGTTCTTC.